The 27 T cell receptor beta chains in this list originate from one sample, sequenced in a study of CD8+ T cells in alopecia areata. cDNA serving as the sequencing template came from extracted, reverse transcribed RNA. Produced via immunoSEQ multiplex PCR; TCRdb's table is partial and in-frame only. The table shows 65,000 to 95,000 clones, with just over 50% occurring only once. Sequencing used NKG2D-high CD8+ T cells sorted from blood. The receptors shown here come from a human donor with alopecia areata.

This rearrangement joins TRBV27 to TRBJ1-1; D call uncertain. This CDR3 region has 11 residues. V lost 5 bases and J lost 4, with 5 bases in between. CDR1 and CDR2 from the germline V gene are MNHEY and SMNVEV (reference sequence). The CDR3 DNA follows: TGTGCCAGCAGTAGTGGCACTGAAGCTTTCTTT. Translated: CASSSGTEAFF.

This chain links TRBV7-8 with TRBJ2-2; 9 bases agree with TRBD2. From germline, CDR1 is SGHVS and CDR2 FQNEAQ. There are 15 residues in the CDR3. J lost 4 bases, V lost 1 base, and 1 base had no gene match. The CDR3 is CASSLGGGATGELFF. In nucleotides, the CDR3 is TGTGCCAGCAGCTTAGGCGGGGGGGCCACCGGGGAGCTGTTTTTT.

This chain uses TRBV27 with TRBJ1-1, with 10 bases that match TRBD1. The germline V gene encodes CDR1 MNHEY and CDR2 SMNVEV (reference sequence). The CDR3 runs 13 residues. J was trimmed by 3 bases and V by 8 bases; bases with no gene match: 3. The CDR3 coding sequence is TGTGCCAGCCGGGACAGGGGTGACACTGAAGCTTTCTTT. Its protein is CASRDRGDTEAFF.

This clone was seen more than once but under ten times. The chain is built from TRBV28 and TRBJ2-7, with 9 nucleotides matching TRBD1. Germline V gene data show CDR1 as MDHEN and CDR2 as SYDVKM. CDR3 length: 14 amino acids. V was clipped by 5 bases and J by 3 bases; unmatched bases: 5. CDR3 DNA: TGTGCCAGCAGTCGGACAGGGGCGGTCTACGAGCAGTACTTC. This codes for CASSRTGAVYEQYF.

This clone was seen more than once but under ten times. The J gene is TRBJ2-5, the V gene TRBV7-9; D may be TRBD1 (6 bases). Germline CDR1 and CDR2: SEHNR and FQNEAQ (reference sequence). The CDR3 consists of 16 residues. Trimming pared 5 bases from V and 4 bases from J, leaving 20 bases between. The CDR3 loop reads CASSRIQQGVGETQYF. The CDR3 DNA reads TGTGCCAGCAGCCGGATCCAACAGGGTGTCGGAGAGACCCAGTACTTC. Full variable domain (missing parts from reference TRBV7-9 and TRBJ2-5): DTGVSQNPRHKITKRGQNVTFRCDPISEHNRLYWYRQTLGQGPEFLTYFQNEAQLEKSRLLSDRFSAERPKGSFSTLEIQRTEQGDSAMYLCASSRIQQGVGETQYFGPGTRLLVL.

This chain joins TRBV27 and TRBJ1-1, with D unresolved. In germline, CDR1 is MNHEY, CDR2 SMNVEV (reference sequence). This CDR3 comprises 11 residues. Trimming stripped 10 bases from V and 7 bases from J, with 13 bases between. The CDR3 reads CATGVGIEAFF. CDR3 DNA: TGTGCCACGGGCGTGGGGATTGAAGCTTTCTTT.

The rearrangement joins TRBV9 to TRBJ2-5, with 11 positions matching TRBD2. J was trimmed by 4 bases and V by 2 bases; bases with no gene match: 1. CDR3 length: 14 amino acids. The germline V gene has CDR1 SGDLS and CDR2 YYNGEE. The CDR3 here is CASSVTSGRETQYF. CDR3 coding DNA: TGTGCCAGCAGCGTCACTAGCGGGAGAGAGACCCAGTACTTC.

This clone appeared a single time. The chain's CDR3 is CASSFGTNTGELFF. CDR3 sequence (DNA): TGTGCCAGCAGCTTTGGCACAAACACCGGGGAGCTGTTTTTT. The chain has TRBV5-6 and TRBJ2-2; no firm D call. The ends were cut back, 2 bases at V and 2 bases at J, with 7 bases in the middle. Germline lookup yields CDR1 SGHDT and CDR2 YYEEEE. The CDR3 has 14 residues. Full variable domain (remainder filled in from reference TRBV5-6 and TRBJ2-2): DAGVTQSPTHLIKTRGQQVTLRCSPKSGHDTVSWYQQALGQGPQFIFQYYEEEERQRGNFPDRFSGHQFPNYSSELNVNALLLGDSALYLCASSFGTNTGELFFGEGSRLTVL.

This chain links TRBV2 with TRBJ2-3; no definite D call. Germline assignment: CDR1 SNHLY and CDR2 FYNNEI. Deletions cut 8 bases from V and 2 bases from J, with 8 bases between. The CDR3 sequence is 12 residues long. The CDR3 sequence is CASLWNTDTQYF. CDR3 bases: TGTGCCAGCCTTTGGAACACAGATACGCAGTATTTT. Complete variable domain (other parts from reference TRBV2 and TRBJ2-3): EPEVTQTPSHQVTQMGQEVILRCVPISNHLYFYWYRQILGQKVEFLVSFYNNEISEKSEIFDDQFSVERPDGSNFTLKIRSTKLEDSAMYFCASLWNTDTQYFGPGTRLTVL.

J is TRBJ2-3 and V is TRBV28; maybe TRBD2 (6 bases). Germline V gene lookup returns CDR1 MDHEN and CDR2 SYDVKM. This CDR3 spans 16 amino acids. V was shortened by 3 bases and J by 1 base, with 14 bases between the two germline ends. The DNA for the CDR3 is TGTGCCAGCAGTTTTCCACGGGAGAGGGGCACAGATACGCAGTATTTT. It encodes CASSFPRERGTDTQYF.

V and J are TRBV11-2 and TRBJ2-7; either TRBD1 or TRBD2 may fit D (5 bases each). The CDR3 runs 15 residues. CDR1 is SGHAT and CDR2 is FQNNGV in the germline V gene. V lost 5 bases and J 2 bases, leaving 16 bases between the germline ends. The CDR3 loop is CASSPRDGLAYEQYF. The CDR3 region has the DNA TGTGCCAGCAGCCCCCGGGACGGCCTCGCCTACGAGCAGTACTTC.

The rearrangement joins TRBV6-5 to TRBJ2-3; 9 nucleotides match TRBD2. Germline-derived CDR1 and CDR2 are MNHEY and SVGAGI. The V and J ends lost 2 bases and 4 bases, in that order; junction bases with no gene match: 4. The CDR3 covers 15 residues. The CDR3 DNA follows: TGTGCCAGCAGTTACGCGGGAGGGCCCGCAGATACGCAGTATTTT. This codes for CASSYAGGPADTQYF.

The rearrangement links TRBV7-8 to TRBJ1-1; D call uncertain. This CDR3 has 16 amino acids. Trimming shortened V by 3 bases and J by 3 bases, and 17 bases separated the two germline ends. Germline assignment: CDR1 SGHVS and CDR2 FQNEAQ. This CDR3 is CASSFESRGMYTEAFF. Written as DNA, the CDR3 is TGTGCCAGCAGCTTCGAGTCGAGAGGGATGTACACTGAAGCTTTCTTT.

This sequence joins TRBV7-9 and TRBJ1-1; possibly TRBD1 for D (5 bases). This CDR3 is built from 15 residues. The germline gives CDR1 SEHNR, CDR2 FQNEAQ (reference sequence). The ends were cut back, 1 base at V and 0 bases at J, with 9 bases in the middle. The CDR3 DNA reads as TGTGCCAGCAGCTTAGTCCAGGGCATGAACACTGAAGCTTTCTTT. Amino acids: CASSLVQGMNTEAFF. The whole variable domain, filled in from reference TRBV7-9 and TRBJ1-1, reads DTGVSQNPRHKITKRGQNVTFRCDPISEHNRLYWYRQTLGQGPEFLTYFQNEAQLEKSRLLSDRFSAERPKGSFSTLEIQRTEQGDSAMYLCASSLVQGMNTEAFFGQGTRLTVV.

This clone came up a few times. The gene calls are TRBV28 and TRBJ1-5; a weak D match, TRBD1 (6 bases). Trimming removed 1 base at V and 4 bases at J, with 11 bases between. Germline CDR1 and CDR2: MDHEN and SYDVKM. The CDR3 extends over 15 amino acids. The CDR3 nucleotides read TGTGCCAGCAGTTTATTCCGACAGGTTAATCAGCCCCAGCATTTT. Amino acids: CASSLFRQVNQPQHF.

The sample holds a few counts of this clone. The chain employs TRBV5-1 and TRBJ2-1; TRBD1 is a possible D gene (5 bases). The CDR3 runs to 12 residues. Germline-derived CDR1 and CDR2 are SGHRS and YFSETQ. The V and J ends lost 4 bases and 10 bases respectively, with 12 bases between them. CDR3 DNA: TGCGCCAGCAGCCTGACAGCGCCCGAGCAGTTCTTC. This gives the protein CASSLTAPEQFF.

J is TRBJ2-5 and V is TRBV5-1, with unresolved D. Trimming stripped 0 bases from V and 0 bases from J, with 12 bases between. CDR3 length: 16 residues. Germline CDR1 SGHRS, CDR2 YFSETQ. The CDR3 reads CASSLGTKVYQETQYF. Here the CDR3 DNA reads TGCGCCAGCAGCTTGGGCACTAAGGTTTACCAAGAGACCCAGTACTTC.

The chain carries TRBV14 and TRBJ2-5; D possibly corresponds to TRBD2 (6 bases). V was pared by 4 bases and J by 4 bases, with 16 bases between. The CDR3 has 15 amino acids. The germline gives CDR1 SGHDN, CDR2 FVKESK. The CDR3 spells CASSLGREVVETQYF. Written as DNA, the CDR3 is TGTGCCAGCAGCCTTGGGCGGGAAGTGGTAGAGACCCAGTACTTC.

CDR3 DNA: TGCGCCAGCAGCCAAGACGGAGCCAAGCAGTTCTTC. This gives the protein CASSQDGAKQFF. The rearrangement joins TRBV4-3 to TRBJ2-1; D uncertain. Germline values: CDR1 LGHNA, CDR2 YSLEER. CDR3 length equals 12 residues. V lost 0 bases and J lost 11, with 8 bases in between.

This clone was seen a single time. V and J are TRBV10-2 and TRBJ1-4; 9 positions match TRBD1. The CDR3 is made up of 12 amino acids. The V gene's germline CDR1 is WSHSY and CDR2 SAAADI. The V segment lost 7 bases and the J segment 8 bases; nucleotides outside the gene matches: 2. The CDR3 region is CASTGQGEKLFF. DNA of the CDR3: TGCGCCAGCACGGGACAGGGCGAAAAACTGTTTTTT.

The chain carries TRBV6-5 and TRBJ2-3, with D possibly matching TRBD2 (5 bases). The CDR3 loop spans 15 amino acids. Trimming removed 6 bases from V and 2 bases from J, with 15 bases in between. Germline CDR1 reads MNHEY; CDR2 reads SVGAGI. CDR3 coding DNA: TGTGCCAGCAGCCCCTCCGGGGTATCCACAGATACGCAGTATTTT. It is translated as CASSPSGVSTDTQYF.

The chain uses TRBV30 and TRBJ2-7, with D hard to call. The V gene lost 4 bases and the J gene lost 4 bases, with 8 bases spanning the gap. The germline V gene encodes CDR1 GTSNPN and CDR2 SVGIG (reference sequence). The CDR3 loop spans 11 amino acids. The CDR3 reads CAWKFGYEQYF. The CDR3 bases are TGTGCCTGGAAGTTCGGTTACGAGCAGTACTTC.

This clone occurred a few times. This chain connects TRBV29-1 to TRBJ1-1; D may be TRBD1 (5 bases). V was shortened by 5 bases and J by 1 base, with 14 bases between the two germline ends. Germline V gives CDR1 SQVTM, CDR2 ANQGSEA. The CDR3 has 14 amino acids. In DNA, the CDR3 is TGCAGCGTTTCTACCGGGACGGGGAACACTGAAGCTTTCTTT. The encoded protein is CSVSTGTGNTEAFF.

This clone was detected a few times. The junction shows a germline mismatch at one end, possibly a read error. The chain joins TRBV7-9 to TRBJ2-4, with 7 nucleotides matching TRBD1. The CDR3 totals 12 residues. The V gene's germline CDR1 is SEHNR and CDR2 FQNEAQ (reference sequence). The CDR3 nucleotides read TGTGCCAGCACCCTACCGACAGGGACGCTAAGCTTC. It specifies CASTLPTGTLSF.

CDR3 coding DNA: TGCAGCGTTGGAGGGGGCGCCGGAACTGAAGCTTTCTTT. Its protein product is CSVGGGAGTEAFF. J is TRBJ1-1 and V is TRBV29-1; 7 nucleotides match TRBD1. The V gene end was trimmed by 4 bases and the J gene end by 5 bases; junction bases not matched to a gene: 7. Per germline, CDR1 SQVTM and CDR2 ANQGSEA. The CDR3 is 13 amino acids.

V and J are TRBV29-1 and TRBJ2-2, with a possible D match to TRBD1 (6 bases). This CDR3 contains 16 residues. Between the trimmed V and J ends, which lost 6 bases and 1 base, there was a span of 18 bases. The germline V gene has CDR1 SQVTM and CDR2 ANQGSEA. CDR3 bases: TGCAGCGTATCCGGGGCAGGGGTCGGGAACACCGGGGAGCTGTTTTTT. Its protein is CSVSGAGVGNTGELFF.

V gene TRBV4-1 combines with J gene TRBJ2-7; 9 bases match TRBD1. The CDR3 covers 14 residues. Trimming removed 1 base from V and 3 bases from J; junction bases left unmatched: 1. CDR1 is MGHRA, CDR2 YSYEKL, per germline. This CDR3 reads CASSQGTGDYEQYF. CDR3 nucleotides: TGCGCCAGCAGCCAAGGGACAGGGGACTACGAGCAGTACTTC.